The 4 T cell receptor beta chains presented below share a single source sample, sequenced in a study of CD8+ T cells in alopecia areata. It was cDNA, reverse transcribed from extracted RNA, that served as the sequencing template. Here immunoSEQ multiplex PCR was the method, and the copy in TCRdb shows in-frame clones only, minus some. The sample has some 110,000 clones, around two fifths seen once; the top ten hold 3.1%. Sequencing input: CD4+ T cells sorted from blood. The receptors derive from a human donor with alopecia areata.

The chain recombines TRBV28 with TRBJ1-4, with 9 bases lining up with TRBD1. The CDR3 covers 16 residues. With 2 bases clipped from V and 8 bases from J, the junction kept 9 bases outside the gene matches. The germline V gene encodes CDR1 MDHEN and CDR2 SYDVKM. CDR3 amino acids: CASSLLPGQGGEKLFF. For the CDR3, the DNA is TGTGCCAGCAGTTTACTACCGGGACAGGGAGGGGAAAAACTGTTTTTT.

V gene TRBV5-1 combines with J gene TRBJ2-4; 9 nucleotides align to TRBD1. The CDR3 is 12 amino acids. Germline lookup yields CDR1 SGHRS and CDR2 YFSETQ. The trim removed 5 bases at V and 8 bases at J, leaving 2 bases unmatched. This chain's CDR3 is CASRDRGDIQYF. CDR3 DNA sequence: TGCGCCAGCAGAGACAGGGGGGACATTCAGTACTTC.

This clone was detected a few times. This chain connects TRBV29-1 to TRBJ2-5; the match to TRBD1 covers 8 bases. The CDR3 runs 12 residues. V lost 8 bases to trimming and J lost 9 bases; unmatched junction nucleotides: 11. Germline CDR1 SQVTM, CDR2 ANQGSEA. In DNA, the CDR3 is TGCAGCTCCCGGACAGGGCATGGGGCCCAGTACTTC. As protein: CSSRTGHGAQYF.

V and J are TRBV4-2 and TRBJ2-5; TRBD1 agrees at 7 bases. The length of the CDR3 is 15 residues. With V trimmed by 3 bases and J by 2 bases, 6 bases remained unmatched. The germline CDR1 and CDR2 sequences are LGHNA and YNFKEQ. CDR3 DNA sequence: TGTGCCAGCAGCCAGCCACAGGGGCCTCAAGAGACCCAGTACTTC. Translated: CASSQPQGPQETQYF.